This TCR beta chain stems from a study of vaccination and CD4 T cells after COVID-19. Turning to the study itself: Six male and four female convalescents took part, two of them Hispanic. Investigators stimulated cells with overlapping spike peptides drawn from SARS-CoV-2, HCoV-NL63, HCoV-OC43 and HCoV-229E.

This clonotype occurred a few times. Its target is not known. Trimming took 9 bases from V and 1 from J, leaving 12 bases between them. There are 13 residues in the CDR3. The germline V gene encodes CDR1 LNHDA and CDR2 SQIVND (reference sequence). Treatment indicated: approximately 9-day PBMC culture with coronavirus spike peptide pools or control peptides (ViraFEST assay). Cultured CD4+ T-cell DNA underwent Oncomine TCR Beta short-read sequencing. Each CDR3 protein gets one entry after TCRdb re-called the PCR reads with MiXCR. This table has 15,000 to 20,000 distinct CDR3 sequences, approximately 55% appearing once.

Input material: CD4+ T cells from blood, cultured in vitro. V is TRBV19 and J is TRBJ1-1, with unresolved D. This receptor was taken from a human donor who had recovered from COVID-19. CDR3: CASFPPENTEAFF. CDR3 nucleotide sequence: TGTGCCAGCTTTCCCCCGGAGAACACTGAAGCTTTCTTT.